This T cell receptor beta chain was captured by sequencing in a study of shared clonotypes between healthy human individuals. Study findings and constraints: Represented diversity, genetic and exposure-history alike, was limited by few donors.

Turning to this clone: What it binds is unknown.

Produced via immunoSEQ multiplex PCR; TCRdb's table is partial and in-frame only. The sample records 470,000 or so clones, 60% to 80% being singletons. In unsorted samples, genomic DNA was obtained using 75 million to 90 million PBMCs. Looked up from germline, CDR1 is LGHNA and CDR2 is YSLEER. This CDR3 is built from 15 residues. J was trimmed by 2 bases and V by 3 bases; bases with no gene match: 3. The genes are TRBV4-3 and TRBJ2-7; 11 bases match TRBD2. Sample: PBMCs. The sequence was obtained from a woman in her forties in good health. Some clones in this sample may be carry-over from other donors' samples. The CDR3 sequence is CASSHGTSGAYEQYF. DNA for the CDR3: TGCGCCAGCAGCCACGGGACTAGCGGCGCCTACGAGCAGTACTTC.